Following are 14 T cell receptor beta chains from one sample sequenced in a study of blood T cell repertoires in COVID-19. Sequencing was performed with immunoSEQ multiplex PCR; in TCRdb, only in-frame clones are kept and a portion is missing. The sample carries roughly 110,000 clones, roughly 90% recorded once. The specimen sequenced was peripheral blood. These receptors were taken from a human donor with acute or convalescent COVID-19. The donor label of this sample is uncertain.

V gene TRBV27 combines with J gene TRBJ1-4; D may be TRBD1 (5 bases). The CDR3 consists of 14 residues. The germline V and J ends were trimmed by 5 bases and 7 bases, with 14 bases remaining between them. Looked up from germline, CDR1 is MNHEY and CDR2 is SMNVEV (reference sequence). CDR3 DNA: TGTGCCAGCAGTCCTGCAGGGTGGGTTGAAAAACTGTTTTTT. Its translation: CASSPAGWVEKLFF.

Concerning this clone: Different DNA sequences within this sample yield the same CDR3. This sequence joins TRBV12-3 or TRBV12-4 and TRBJ1-1; D gene ambiguous. The CDR3 spans 12 residues. Trimming cost V 7 bases and J 11 bases, with 17 bases left between them. The DNA of the CDR3 is TGTGCCAGCAAAGCTAGCAGCCGGGAGGCTTTCTTT. This codes for CASKASSREAFF.

The chain combines TRBV4-2 with TRBJ1-4; 7 positions match TRBD1. CDR3 length: 14 amino acids. Germline loops: CDR1 LGHNA, CDR2 YNFKEQ. V dropped 4 bases and J dropped 8; count of bases not matched to a gene: 7. DNA of the CDR3: TGTGCCAGCAGCCCAGGACAGGCGGCCGAAAAACTGTTTTTT. It is translated as CASSPGQAAEKLFF.

The chain combines TRBV5-6 with TRBJ1-5; D might be TRBD1 (6 bases). The CDR3 extends over 15 amino acids. Between the trimmed V and J ends, which lost 4 bases and 3 bases, there was a span of 14 bases. Germline V gene data show CDR1 as SGHDT and CDR2 as YYEEEE. The CDR3: CASSHIGQSNQPQHF. CDR3 nucleotide sequence: TGTGCCAGCAGCCACATAGGACAGTCCAATCAGCCCCAGCATTTT.

This clone has a single count. This sequence joins TRBV12-3 or TRBV12-4 and TRBJ1-2, with D perhaps TRBD1 (5 bases). The CDR3 is 13 amino acids. Between the trimmed V and J ends, which lost 4 bases and 4 bases, there was a span of 10 bases. In DNA form, the CDR3 reads TGTGCCAGCAGTTCCACGGGGGTCTATGGCTACACCTTC. Translation gives CASSSTGVYGYTF.

The chain combines TRBV6-5 with TRBJ1-1; D might be TRBD1 (5 bases). The V and J ends lost 0 bases and 4 bases respectively, with 12 bases between them. The CDR3 covers 15 residues. Germline V gene data show CDR1 as MNHEY and CDR2 as SVGAGI. CDR3 amino acids: CASSYSHGGGTEAFF. The CDR3 region has the DNA TGTGCCAGCAGTTACTCACACGGGGGTGGCACTGAAGCTTTCTTT.

The chain has TRBV18 and TRBJ1-1; 8 nucleotides match TRBD1. CDR1 is KGHSH, CDR2 LQKENI, per germline. Trimming took 5 bases from V and 1 from J; bases not matched to a gene: 3. This CDR3 region has 14 residues. The CDR3 DNA sequence: TGTGCCAGCTCATCACAGGGGGAGAACACTGAAGCTTTCTTT. Its protein is CASSSQGENTEAFF. The variable domain in full, with the rest retrieved from reference TRBV18 and TRBJ1-1, is NAGVMQNPRHLVRRRGQEARLRCSPMKGHSHVYWYRQLPEEGLKFMVYLQKENIIDESGMPKERFSAEFPKEGPSILRIQQVVRGDSAAYFCASSSQGENTEAFFGQGTRLTVV.

This sequence joins TRBV2 and TRBJ2-2; 8 bases align to TRBD1. The CDR3 spans 16 residues. V lost 8 bases, J lost 5 bases, and 13 bases stayed unmatched. Per the germline V gene, CDR1 is SNHLY and CDR2 is FYNNEI. The CDR3 loop reads CASGFRQGSGTGELFF. DNA of the CDR3: TGTGCCAGCGGGTTCAGACAGGGGTCGGGAACCGGGGAGCTGTTTTTT.

In the case of this clone: Other DNA sequences of this sample code for an identical CDR3. V gene TRBV18 combines with J gene TRBJ1-1, with unresolved D. V lost 6 bases to trimming and J lost 1 base, with 9 bases between them. This CDR3 has 13 residues. Germline values: CDR1 KGHSH, CDR2 LQKENI. This chain's CDR3 is CASSPAENTEAFF. The CDR3 nucleotides are TGTGCCAGCTCCCCGGCGGAGAACACTGAAGCTTTCTTT.

CDR3 protein: CASSPPPQGKSTEAFF. The CDR3 DNA reads as TGTGCCAGCTCACCACCGCCGCAGGGAAAGAGCACTGAAGCTTTCTTT. This chain links TRBV18 with TRBJ1-1; D is perhaps TRBD1 (5 bases). Trimming removed 0 bases from V and 4 bases from J, with 15 bases in between. Germline V CDR1 and CDR2: KGHSH, LQKENI. The CDR3 sequence is 16 residues long.

This chain links TRBV30 with TRBJ1-3; no reliable D call. Germline lookup yields CDR1 GTSNPN and CDR2 SVGIG (reference sequence). The CDR3 loop spans 14 amino acids. With 4 bases removed from V and 0 bases from J, the gap between germline ends came to 10 bases. The CDR3 sequence is CAWTQENSGNTIYF. In DNA, the CDR3 is TGTGCCTGGACTCAGGAAAACTCTGGAAACACCATATATTTT.

This chain uses TRBV28 with TRBJ1-4; TRBD1 is a possible D gene (6 bases). Germline V CDR1 and CDR2: MDHEN, SYDVKM. V lost 7 bases and J lost 0, with 12 bases in between. There are 15 residues in the CDR3. CDR3 sequence reads: CASKRGQTTNEKLFF. The CDR3 nucleotides are TGTGCCAGCAAGCGAGGACAGACAACTAATGAAAAACTGTTTTTT.

The chain has TRBV4-2 and TRBJ2-7, with TRBD2 identical over 12 bases. This CDR3 contains 20 residues. Germline V CDR1 and CDR2: LGHNA, YNFKEQ. V shed 4 bases and J 4 bases; nucleotides not matched to a gene: 20. CDR3 sequence reads: CASSPRTSGKPNSPGYEQYF. CDR3 nucleotide sequence: TGTGCCAGCAGCCCCCGGACTAGCGGGAAACCAAACTCCCCAGGGTACGAGCAGTACTTC.

The gene calls are TRBV6-5 and TRBJ1-4; tentatively, D is TRBD1 (5 bases). This CDR3 spans 14 amino acids. Trimming stripped 8 bases from V and 4 bases from J, with 14 bases between. Germline-derived CDR1 and CDR2 are MNHEY and SVGAGI. CDR3 protein: CASAGGLINEKLFF. CDR3 nucleotide sequence: TGTGCCAGCGCCGGGGGACTGATTAATGAAAAACTGTTTTTT.